The TCR beta chain under discussion was sequenced for a study of blood T cell repertoires in COVID-19. Whole-study context: There were acute and convalescent COVID-19 samples, and they came from the United States, Italy and Spain. The analysed material was cDNA or gDNA that came from T cells, B-cell-depleted T cells, or PBMCs.

V lost 4 bases to trimming and J lost 8 bases, with 17 bases between them. Germline V CDR1 and CDR2: SGHVS, FNYEAQ. The CDR3 has 14 amino acids. Methods used by the authors: Cell counts per sample came from amplifying reference gene primers. TCRdb's copy holds only in-frame clones and misses some; the assay was immunoSEQ multiplex PCR. V, J and clone size are those of that table, while D and trimming were read from the DNA. The data contain roughly 86,000 clones, around 81% of them singletons. The rearrangement links TRBV7-6 to TRBJ1-2; perhaps TRBD1 as D (6 bases). Sequenced sample: peripheral blood. This clonotype was obtained from a man between 45 and 60 years old with acute or convalescent COVID-19. CDR3 region: CASSSQGGGLGYTF. In DNA form, the CDR3 reads TGTGCCAGCAGCTCCCAAGGGGGGGGCTTAGGCTACACCTTC.